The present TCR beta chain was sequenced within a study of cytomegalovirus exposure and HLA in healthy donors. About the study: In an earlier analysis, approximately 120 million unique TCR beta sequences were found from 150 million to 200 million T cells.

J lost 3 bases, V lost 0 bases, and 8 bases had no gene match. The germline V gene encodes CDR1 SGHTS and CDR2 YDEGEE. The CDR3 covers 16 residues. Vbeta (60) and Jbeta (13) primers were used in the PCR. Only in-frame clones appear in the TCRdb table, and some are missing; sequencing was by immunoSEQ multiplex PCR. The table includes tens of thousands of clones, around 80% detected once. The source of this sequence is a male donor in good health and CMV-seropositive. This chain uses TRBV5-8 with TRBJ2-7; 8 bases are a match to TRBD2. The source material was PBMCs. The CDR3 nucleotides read TGTGCCAGCAGCTTGGATCGCCGGGAGGGTCGCTACGAGCAGTACTTC. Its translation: CASSLDRREGRYEQYF.